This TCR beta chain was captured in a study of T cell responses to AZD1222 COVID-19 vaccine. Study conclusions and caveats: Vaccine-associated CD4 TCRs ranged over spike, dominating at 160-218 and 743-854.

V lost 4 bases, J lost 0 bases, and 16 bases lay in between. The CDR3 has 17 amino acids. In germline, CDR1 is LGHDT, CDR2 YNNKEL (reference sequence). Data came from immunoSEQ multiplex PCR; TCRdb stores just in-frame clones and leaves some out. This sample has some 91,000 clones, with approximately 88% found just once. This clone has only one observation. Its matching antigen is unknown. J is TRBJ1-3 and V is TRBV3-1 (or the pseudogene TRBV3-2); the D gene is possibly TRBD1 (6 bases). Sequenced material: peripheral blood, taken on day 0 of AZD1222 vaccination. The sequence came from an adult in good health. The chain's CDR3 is CASSRSVGGLSGNTIYF. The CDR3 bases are TGTGCCAGCAGCCGGAGTGTCGGGGGGCTCTCTGGAAACACCATATATTTT.